The entry below gives a single TCR beta chain sequence along with its context. This CDR3 has 16 residues. The J segment lost 4 bases and the V segment lost 4 bases, leaving 10 bases of the junction unmatched. Looked up from germline, CDR1 is GTSNPN and CDR2 is SVGIG (reference sequence). The sample belongs to a study of cytomegalovirus exposure and HLA in healthy donors. PCR involved 60 Vbeta and 13 Jbeta primers. Here immunoSEQ multiplex PCR was the method, and the copy in TCRdb shows in-frame clones only, minus some. The data show 210,000 or so clones, with about 79% seen just once and 1.5% to 2% held by the top ten.

The receptor was isolated from a young man in good health and CMV-seronegative. The chain employs TRBV30 and TRBJ2-2; 9 nucleotides align to TRBD1. The sample comprised PBMCs. CDR3 coding DNA: TGTGCCTGGACCTCCGGGACAGGGATGGTCACCGGGGAGCTGTTTTTT. Protein sequence: CAWTSGTGMVTGELFF.